The clone carrying this T cell receptor (beta chain) was counted ten times or more. Its specificity is not known. Russia was home to the donors, healthy Caucasian individuals aged roughly 6 to 90. Isolated per sample were at least 6 million PBMCs. A second PCR of about 6 to 12 cycles used a sample-barcoded 5' primer and a J-beta primer mix. MiXCR, applied by TCRdb to the 5' RACE reads, yields one record per CDR3 protein. The table includes about 1.7 million distinct CDR3 sequences, 25% to 30% detected once. This entry is derived from a study of blood T cells in healthy people across ages. Study information: In model experiments, template switching was able to capture about one barcoded beta molecule for every two T cells that were present.

Study-level points and caveats: Roughly linear age-related decline in beta diversity appeared, significant by age about 40.

The sequenced sample consisted of blood. The sequence was collected from a woman in her thirties in good health.

Here the CDR3 reads CSASPNTDTQYF. The CDR3, as DNA: TGCAGTGCTAGTCCCAACACAGATACGCAGTATTTT. The J gene is TRBJ2-3, the V gene TRBV20-1, with no clear D. The CDR3 consists of 12 residues. Per the germline V gene, CDR1 is DFQATT and CDR2 is SNEGSKA (reference sequence). V gave up 3 bases and J gave up 2 bases, with 6 bases separating them.